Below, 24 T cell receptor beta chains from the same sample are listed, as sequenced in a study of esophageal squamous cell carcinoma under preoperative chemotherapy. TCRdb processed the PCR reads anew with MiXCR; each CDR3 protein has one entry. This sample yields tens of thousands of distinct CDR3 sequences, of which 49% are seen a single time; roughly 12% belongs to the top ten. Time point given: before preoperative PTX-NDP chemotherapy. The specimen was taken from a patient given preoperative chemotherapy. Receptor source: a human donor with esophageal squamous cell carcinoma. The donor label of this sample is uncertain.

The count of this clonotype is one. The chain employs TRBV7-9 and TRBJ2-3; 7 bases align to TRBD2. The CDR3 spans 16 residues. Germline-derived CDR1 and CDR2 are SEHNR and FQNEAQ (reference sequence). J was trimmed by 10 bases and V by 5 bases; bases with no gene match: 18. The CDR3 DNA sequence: TGTGCCAGCAGCCGGGGCGGGACTATAAGCACCGGGGCGCAGTATTTT. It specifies CASSRGGTISTGAQYF.

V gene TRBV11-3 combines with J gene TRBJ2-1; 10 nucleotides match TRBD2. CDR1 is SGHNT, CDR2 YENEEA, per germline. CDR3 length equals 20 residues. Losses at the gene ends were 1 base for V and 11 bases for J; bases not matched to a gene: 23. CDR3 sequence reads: CASSLGYRSGRAGAANQQFF. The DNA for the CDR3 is TGTGCCAGCAGCTTAGGCTACCGAAGCGGGAGGGCCGGAGCAGCAAATCAGCAGTTCTTC. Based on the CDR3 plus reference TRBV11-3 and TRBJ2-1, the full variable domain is EAGVVQSPRYKIIEKKQPVAFWCNPISGHNTLYWYLQNLGQGPELLIRYENEEAVDDSQLPKDRFSAERLKGVDSTLKIQPAELGDSAVYLCASSLGYRSGRAGAANQQFFGPGTRLTVL.

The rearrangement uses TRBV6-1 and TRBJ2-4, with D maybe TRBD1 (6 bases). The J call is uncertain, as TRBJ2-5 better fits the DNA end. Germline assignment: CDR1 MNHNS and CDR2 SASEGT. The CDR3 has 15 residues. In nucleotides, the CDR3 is TGTGCCAGCAGCTTGGACAGCCGTACTGTCGAGACCCAGTACTTC. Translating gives CASSLDSRTVETQYF.

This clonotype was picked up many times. The CDR3 DNA follows: TGTGCCAGCAGCCGGGCTAGCGGGACCTCTGTCTACGAGCAGTACTTC. Translation: CASSRASGTSVYEQYF. The J gene is TRBJ2-7, the V gene TRBV7-8; 9 bases align to TRBD2. The CDR3 is made up of 16 amino acids. Germline CDR1 is SGHVS and CDR2 is FQNEAQ. V shed 5 bases and J 3 bases; nucleotides not matched to a gene: 11.

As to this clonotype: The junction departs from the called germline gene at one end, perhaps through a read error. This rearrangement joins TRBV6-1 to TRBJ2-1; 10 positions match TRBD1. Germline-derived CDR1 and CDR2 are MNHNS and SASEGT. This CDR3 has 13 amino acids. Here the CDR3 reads CASSRQGADILSF. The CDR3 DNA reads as TGTGCCAGCAGCCGACAGGGGGCAGACATCCTGTCCTTC.

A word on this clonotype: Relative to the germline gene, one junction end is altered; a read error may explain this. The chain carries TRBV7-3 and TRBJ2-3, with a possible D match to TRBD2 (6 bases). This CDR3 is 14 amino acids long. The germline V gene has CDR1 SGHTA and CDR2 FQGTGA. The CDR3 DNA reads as TGCCGCGGCACGTGGCCGGGAGCCCAAAATACGCAGTATTTC. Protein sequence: CRGTWPGAQNTQYF.

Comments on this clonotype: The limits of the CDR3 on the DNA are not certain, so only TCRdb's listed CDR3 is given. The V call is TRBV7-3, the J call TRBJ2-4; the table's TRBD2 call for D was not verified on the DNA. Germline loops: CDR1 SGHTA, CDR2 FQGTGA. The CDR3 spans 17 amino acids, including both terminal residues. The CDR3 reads CASSSGPAGGNQDTQYF.

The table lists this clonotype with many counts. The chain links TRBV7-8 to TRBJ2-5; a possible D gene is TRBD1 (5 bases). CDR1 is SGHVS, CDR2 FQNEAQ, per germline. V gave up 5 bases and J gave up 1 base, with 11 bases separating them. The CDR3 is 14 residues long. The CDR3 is CASSRQLGQETQYF. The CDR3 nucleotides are TGTGCCAGCAGCCGACAGCTGGGCCAAGAGACCCAGTACTTC.

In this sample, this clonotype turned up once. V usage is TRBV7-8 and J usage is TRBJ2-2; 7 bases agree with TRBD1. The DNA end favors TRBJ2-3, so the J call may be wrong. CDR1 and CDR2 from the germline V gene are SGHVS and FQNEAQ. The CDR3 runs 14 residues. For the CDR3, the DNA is TGTGCCAGCAGCCTTGCTGGCAACACAGGGGCGCAGTATTTT. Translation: CASSLAGNTGAQYF.

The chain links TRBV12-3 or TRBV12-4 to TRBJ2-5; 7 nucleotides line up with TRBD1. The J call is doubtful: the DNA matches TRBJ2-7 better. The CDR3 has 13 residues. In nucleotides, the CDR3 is TGTGCCAGCAGTTCATTACAGGGGAGCGAGCAGTACTTC. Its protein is CASSSLQGSEQYF.

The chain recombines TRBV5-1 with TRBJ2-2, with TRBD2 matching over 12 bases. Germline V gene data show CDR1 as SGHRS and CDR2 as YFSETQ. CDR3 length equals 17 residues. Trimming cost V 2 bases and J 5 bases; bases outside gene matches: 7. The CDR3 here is CASSLPILAGGTGELFF. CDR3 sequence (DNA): TGCGCCAGCAGCTTACCCATTCTAGCGGGAGGGACCGGGGAGCTGTTTTTT.

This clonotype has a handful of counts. The CDR3, as DNA: TGTGCCAGCAGCCGACTCCGGGACGAAGAGACCCAGTACTTC. This codes for CASSRLRDEETQYF. The chain uses TRBV11-2 and TRBJ2-5, with D tentatively TRBD1 or TRBD2 (5 bases each). From germline, CDR1 is SGHAT and CDR2 FQNNGV. CDR3 length equals 14 residues. V was shortened by 5 bases and J by 3 bases, with 13 bases between the two germline ends.

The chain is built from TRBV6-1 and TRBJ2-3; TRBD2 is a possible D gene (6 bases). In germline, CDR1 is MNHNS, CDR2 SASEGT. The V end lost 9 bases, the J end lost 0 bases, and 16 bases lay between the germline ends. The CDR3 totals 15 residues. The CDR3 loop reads CARGHGEVSTDTQYF. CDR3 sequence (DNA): TGTGCCAGGGGCCACGGGGAGGTGAGCACAGATACGCAGTATTTT.

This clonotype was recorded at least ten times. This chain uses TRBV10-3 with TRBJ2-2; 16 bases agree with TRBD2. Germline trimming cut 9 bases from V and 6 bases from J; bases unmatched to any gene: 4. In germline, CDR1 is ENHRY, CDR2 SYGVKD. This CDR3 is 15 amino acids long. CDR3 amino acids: CAIQGLAGGAGELFF. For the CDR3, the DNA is TGTGCCATTCAGGGACTAGCGGGAGGGGCCGGGGAGCTGTTTTTT.

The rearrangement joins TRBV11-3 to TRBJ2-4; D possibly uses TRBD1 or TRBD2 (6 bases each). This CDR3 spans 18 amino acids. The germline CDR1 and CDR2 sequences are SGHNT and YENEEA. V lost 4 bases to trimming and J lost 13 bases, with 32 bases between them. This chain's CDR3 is CASSCVGLGGRAQNTQYF. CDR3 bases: TGTGCCAGCAGCTGTGTGGGCCTCGGGGGCCGAGCCCAAAACACCCAGTACTTC.

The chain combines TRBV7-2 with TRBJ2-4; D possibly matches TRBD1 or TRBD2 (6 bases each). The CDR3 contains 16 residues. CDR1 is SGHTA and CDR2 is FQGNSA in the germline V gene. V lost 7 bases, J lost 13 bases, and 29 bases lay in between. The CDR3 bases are TGTGCCAGCACCGGGGCCGGGGGCCGGGGGCAGAAGATCCAGTACTTC. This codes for CASTGAGGRGQKIQYF.

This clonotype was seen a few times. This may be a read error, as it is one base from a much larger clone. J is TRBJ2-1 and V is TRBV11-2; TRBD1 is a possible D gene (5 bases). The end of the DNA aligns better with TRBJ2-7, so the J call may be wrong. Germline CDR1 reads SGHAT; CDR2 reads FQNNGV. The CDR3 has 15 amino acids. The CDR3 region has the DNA TGTGCCAGCAGCTTTAGTCTGGGGCTGGACAATGAGCAGTACTTC. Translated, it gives CASSFSLGLDNEQYF.

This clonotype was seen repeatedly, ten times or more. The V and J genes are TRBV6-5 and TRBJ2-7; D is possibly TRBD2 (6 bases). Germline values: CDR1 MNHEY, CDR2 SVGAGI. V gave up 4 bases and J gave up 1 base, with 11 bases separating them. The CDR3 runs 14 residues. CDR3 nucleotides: TGTGCCAGCAGTTTGGTTAGCGGTTCCTACGAGCAGTACTTC. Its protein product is CASSLVSGSYEQYF.

As DNA, the CDR3 is TGCAGTGCTAGCTCCGGGACTAGCGGGGACGAGCAGTACTTC. It specifies CSASSGTSGDEQYF. J is TRBJ2-5 and V is TRBV20-1, with 13 bases fitting TRBD2. The J call is in doubt because the DNA end fits TRBJ2-7 better. CDR1 and CDR2 from the germline V gene are DFQATT and SNEGSKA (reference sequence). The CDR3 has 14 residues.

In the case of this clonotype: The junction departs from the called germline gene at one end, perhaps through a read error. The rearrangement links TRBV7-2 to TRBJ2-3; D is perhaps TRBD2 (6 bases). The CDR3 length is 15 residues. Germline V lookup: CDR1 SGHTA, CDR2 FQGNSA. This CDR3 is CGSGSGVKAKNMQYF. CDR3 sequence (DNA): TGTGGCAGCGGCTCGGGGGTTAAGGCGAAAAATATGCAGTATTTC.

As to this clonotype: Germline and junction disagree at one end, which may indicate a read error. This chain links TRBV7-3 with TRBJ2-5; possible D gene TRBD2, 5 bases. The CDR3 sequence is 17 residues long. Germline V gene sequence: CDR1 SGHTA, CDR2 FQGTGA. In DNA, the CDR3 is TGTGCCAGCAGCTTCAGACCGGCGGGCGGTAACCAAGACACCCAGTACTTC. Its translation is CASSFRPAGGNQDTQYF.

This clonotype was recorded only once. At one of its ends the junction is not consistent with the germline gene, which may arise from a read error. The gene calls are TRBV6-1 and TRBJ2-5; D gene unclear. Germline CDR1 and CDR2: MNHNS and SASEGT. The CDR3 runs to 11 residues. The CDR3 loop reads CASRVSETRFF. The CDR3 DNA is TGTGCCAGCAGGGTGTCAGAGACCCGGTTTTTC.

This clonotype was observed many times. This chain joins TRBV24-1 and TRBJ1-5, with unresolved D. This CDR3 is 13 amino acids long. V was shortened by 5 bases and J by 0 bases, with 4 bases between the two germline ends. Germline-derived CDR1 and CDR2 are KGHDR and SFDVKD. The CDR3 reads CATSGHSNQPQHF. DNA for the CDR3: TGTGCCACCAGTGGGCATAGCAATCAGCCCCAGCATTTT.

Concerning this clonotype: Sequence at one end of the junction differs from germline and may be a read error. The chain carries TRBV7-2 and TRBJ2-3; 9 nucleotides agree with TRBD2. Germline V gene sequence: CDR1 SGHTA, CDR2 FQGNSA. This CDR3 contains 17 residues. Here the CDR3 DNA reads TGTGCCAGCAGTGCGGGAGGGGGGGGCGGGCGCCGGGATACCCAGTATTTC. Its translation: CASSAGGGGGRRDTQYF.